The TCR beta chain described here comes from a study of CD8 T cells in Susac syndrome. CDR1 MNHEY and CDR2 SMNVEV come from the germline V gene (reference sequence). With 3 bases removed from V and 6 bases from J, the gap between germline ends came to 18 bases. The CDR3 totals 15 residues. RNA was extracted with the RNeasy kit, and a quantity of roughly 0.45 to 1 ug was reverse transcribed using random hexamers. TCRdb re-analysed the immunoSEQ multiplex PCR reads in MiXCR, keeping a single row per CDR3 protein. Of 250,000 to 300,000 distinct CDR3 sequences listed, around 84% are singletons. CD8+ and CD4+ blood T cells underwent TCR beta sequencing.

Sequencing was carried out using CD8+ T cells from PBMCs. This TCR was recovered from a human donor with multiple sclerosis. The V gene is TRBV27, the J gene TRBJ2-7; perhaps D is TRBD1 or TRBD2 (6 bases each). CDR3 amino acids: CASSLEGGMRREQYF. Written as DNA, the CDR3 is TGTGCCAGCAGTTTGGAGGGGGGAATGCGCCGCGAGCAGTACTTC.